This T cell receptor beta chain appears in the sequencing data of a study of blood T cell repertoires in COVID-19. The wider study: The United States, Italy and Spain provided the acute and convalescent COVID-19 samples. In each case, the material was cDNA or gDNA derived from T cells, B-cell-depleted T cells, or PBMCs.

The CDR3 is 10 residues long. Germline CDR1 is MNHEY and CDR2 is SMNVEV (reference sequence). Original data processing: Cell counts per sample came from amplifying reference gene primers. The protocol was immunoSEQ multiplex PCR, while the TCRdb copy is restricted to in-frame clones and leaves out a portion. V, J and clone size are taken as reported in that table, and D and trimming were inferred from the DNA itself. The repertoire holds around 150,000 clones, with 90% to 95% as singletons. The sequence was collected from a woman between 45 and 60 years old with acute or convalescent COVID-19. The sequenced sample consisted of peripheral blood. V usage is TRBV27 and J usage is TRBJ2-7; perhaps TRBD2 as D (6 bases). In nucleotides, the CDR3 is TGTAGTTGCGGGGAGTACGAGCAGTACTTC. Protein: CSCGEYEQYF.